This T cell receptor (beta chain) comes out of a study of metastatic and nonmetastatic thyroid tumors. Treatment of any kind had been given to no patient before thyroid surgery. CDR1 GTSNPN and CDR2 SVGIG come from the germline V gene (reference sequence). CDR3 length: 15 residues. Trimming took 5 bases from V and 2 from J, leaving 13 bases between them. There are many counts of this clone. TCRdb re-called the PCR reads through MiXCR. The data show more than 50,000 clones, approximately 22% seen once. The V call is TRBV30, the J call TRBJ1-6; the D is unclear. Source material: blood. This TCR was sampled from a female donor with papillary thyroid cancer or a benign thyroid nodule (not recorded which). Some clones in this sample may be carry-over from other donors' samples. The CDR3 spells CAWGLGGAYNSPLHF. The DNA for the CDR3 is TGTGCCTGGGGCCTTGGCGGGGCCTATAATTCACCCCTCCACTTT.